The T cell receptor (beta chain) described here comes from a study of blood T cells in healthy people across ages. Study findings and constraints: Age advanced and TCR beta diversity per million T cells fell, roughly linearly. Percentage of naive T cells showed a strong correlation with TCR beta diversity.

From germline, CDR1 is SNHLY and CDR2 FYNNEI. There are 12 residues in the CDR3. V lost 6 bases to trimming and J lost 7 bases, with 10 bases between them. This clonotype has a handful of counts. Its matching antigen is unknown. Primed by a sample-barcoded 5' primer and a J-beta primer mix, a second PCR proceeded for about 7 to 11 cycles. MiXCR was run by TCRdb on the 5' RACE reads, yielding one entry per CDR3 protein. Of more than 1 million distinct CDR3 sequences in the sample, roughly 45% were seen once. The chain employs TRBV2 and TRBJ1-5; the D is unclear. The clonotype originates from a woman in her sixties or seventies in good health. Sequencing used blood. CDR3 sequence (DNA): TGTGCCAGCAGCCCGGGTTTGCAGCCCCAGCATTTT. It encodes CASSPGLQPQHF.